These T cell receptor beta chains were read from a single sample in a study of blood T cell repertoires in COVID-19. The assay was immunoSEQ multiplex PCR, and TCRdb's table has in-frame clones only and misses some. The table has over 100,000 clones, roughly 80% seen once. What was sequenced was peripheral blood. The receptors originated from a woman in her sixties or seventies with acute or convalescent COVID-19. Each CDR3 is given with its conserved first and last residue.

V	J	CDR3
TRBV6-2/TRBV6-3	TRBJ2-5	CASSSFGEGTQYF
TRBV15	TRBJ2-1	CATSRVGGGNRNEQFF
TRBV3-1/TRBV3-2	TRBJ2-7	CASSVDSPSSYEQYF
TRBV27	TRBJ1-1	CASSLSGVNTEAFF
TRBV12-3/TRBV12-4	TRBJ1-2	CASSNNYGYTF
TRBV2	TRBJ2-3	CASRTGGTGRADTQYF
TRBV2	TRBJ1-1	CASMIGENTEAFF
TRBV6-5	TRBJ1-2	CASSYSMWGGGYTF
TRBV29-1	TRBJ1-1	CSVGLGLNTEAFF
TRBV15	TRBJ1-6	CATSFQTGPNSPLHF
TRBV2	TRBJ1-3	CASTATPGGNTIYF
TRBV19	TRBJ1-1	CASRVAGITEAFF
TRBV7-9	TRBJ1-6	CASSLGQPNSPLHF
TRBV7-9	TRBJ2-7	CASSLVPTGVRAYEQYF
TRBV24-1	TRBJ2-7	CATSGPGQHSYEQYF
TRBV19	TRBJ2-5	CASSPTSGEETQYF
TRBV5-1	TRBJ1-2	CASSMGQSEIYGYTF
TRBV28	TRBJ2-5	CASRGRLAGDSETQYF
TRBV28	TRBJ1-1	CASSFGQGMITEAFF
TRBV27	TRBJ2-7	CASSFLAGDYEQYF
TRBV28	TRBJ1-2	CASSPRGQDYGYTF
TRBV7-9	TRBJ1-6	CASSLSGSGSHSPLHF
TRBV5-1	TRBJ2-1	CASSQGLKTTSSYNEQFF
TRBV7-2	TRBJ1-5	CASSPTGGRLEPQHF
TRBV24-1	TRBJ1-5	CATVCSIPREPQHF
TRBV12-5	TRBJ2-3	CASGLVQVAGGQYF
TRBV7-9	TRBJ2-6	CASSFIQTNVLTF
TRBV19	TRBJ1-2	CASSIDREHYGYTF
TRBV2	TRBJ1-2	CASRARQVYTF
TRBV7-2	TRBJ1-2	CASSLTGYYYGYTF
TRBV18	TRBJ1-5	CASSPSSGDGQPQHF
TRBV29-1	TRBJ1-1	CSVVDRADTEAFF
TRBV7-9	TRBJ1-6	CASTRGGLDSPLHF
TRBV9	TRBJ2-1	CASSVGFSGGPDNEQFF
TRBV18	TRBJ1-6	CASSPWGPPHSPLHF
TRBV29-1	TRBJ1-1	CSARGMNTEAFF
TRBV27	TRBJ2-3	CASRPDRPLTPSSTDTQYF
TRBV28	TRBJ2-7	CASSPRGLPSYEQYF
TRBV7-6	TRBJ2-1	CASSGPEGGIYNEQFF
TRBV4-1	TRBJ1-3	CASSQGLGNTIYF
TRBV5-6	TRBJ2-7	CASSFRTSGVGLLYEQYF
TRBV28	TRBJ2-2	CASSPSGGAPTGELFF
TRBV18	TRBJ1-2	CASSPDRADYGYTF
TRBV15	TRBJ1-5	CATSRTSSRGVHF
TRBV15	TRBJ2-1	CATSGGSHNEQFF
TRBV18	TRBJ1-4	CASSPTANTNEKLFF
TRBV5-1	TRBJ2-1	CASSLGDSLNEQFF
TRBV2	TRBJ2-3	CASRGGTSGTDTQYF
TRBV29-1	TRBJ1-2	CSVGGQNYGYTF
TRBV5-4	TRBJ1-2	CASSPTGPYGYTF